One TCR beta chain is described in this entry. Its target is unknown. The TCRbeta library incorporated unique molecular identifiers. Each CDR3 protein gets one entry after TCRdb re-called the PCR reads with MiXCR. The data contain approximately 210,000 distinct CDR3 sequences, under 20% of them singletons. This sample was included in a study of T-cell reconstitution after alpha-beta-depleted transplantation in children. Overall study results and limits: After transplant, at about two months, alpha-beta T cells were reportedly derived from several hundred expanded graft clones.

The V and J ends lost 5 bases and 2 bases, in that order; junction bases with no gene match: 4. There are 15 residues in the CDR3. The chain couples TRBV12-3 or TRBV12-4 to TRBJ2-7; 12 nucleotides align to TRBD1. The receptor was isolated from a male patient aged 2 to 10 who had a stem cell transplant for acute lymphoblastic leukemia, so the T cells may come from the graft donor. The source material was PBMCs, mostly from graft donor cells, sampled 360 days after TCRalphabeta/CD19-depleted stem cell transplant. CDR3 sequence: CASSQGQGAPYEQYF. CDR3 nucleotides: TGTGCCAGCAGTCAGGGACAGGGGGCCCCCTACGAGCAGTACTTC.